These 25 T cell receptor beta chains were sequenced from one sample in a study of blood T cell repertoires in COVID-19. Data came from immunoSEQ multiplex PCR; TCRdb stores just in-frame clones and leaves some out. This sample has roughly 260,000 clones; roughly nine tenths occur once, and the top ten carry about 6%. Sequencing input: PBMCs or T cells enriched from blood (not recorded which). These TCRs come from a young woman with acute COVID-19.

This clone was detected only once. CDR3: CASSVPTATEAFF. CDR3 sequence (DNA): TGTGCCAGCAGTGTCCCGACAGCCACTGAAGCTTTCTTT. The gene calls are TRBV2 and TRBJ1-1, with D maybe TRBD1 (5 bases). Trimming removed 4 bases at V and 4 bases at J, with 10 bases between. The length of the CDR3 is 13 residues. Germline V gene sequence: CDR1 SNHLY, CDR2 FYNNEI.

The CDR3 DNA is TGTGCCTTAGGGACAACTGGGGCCAACGTCCTGACTTTC. Amino acid sequence: CALGTTGANVLTF. The rearrangement joins TRBV10-3 to TRBJ2-6; possibly TRBD1 for D (6 bases). The length of the CDR3 is 13 residues. Germline CDR1 reads ENHRY; CDR2 reads SYGVKD. V lost 11 bases, J lost 2 bases, and 10 bases lay in between.

The gene calls are TRBV5-4 and TRBJ1-1; TRBD1 matches at 9 bases. The CDR3 spans 13 residues. V trimming: 4 bases; J trimming: 5 bases; junction bases outside the gene matches: 3. CDR1 and CDR2 (germline): SGHNT, YYREEE (reference sequence). The DNA of the CDR3 is TGTGCCAGCAGCCTAGACAGGGGGACTGAAGCTTTCTTT. It encodes CASSLDRGTEAFF.

This chain connects TRBV19 to TRBJ1-5; 7 positions match TRBD1. The germline V gene encodes CDR1 LNHDA and CDR2 SQIVND (reference sequence). The CDR3 is made up of 17 amino acids. V trimming: 5 bases; J trimming: 10 bases; junction bases outside the gene matches: 20. The CDR3 bases are TGTGCCAGTAGTCTAGGGGACAGCCTTACCCTCAATCGACCCCAGCATTTT. It encodes CASSLGDSLTLNRPQHF. The full variable domain, rest sourced from reference TRBV19 and TRBJ1-5, is DGGITQSPKYLFRKEGQNVTLSCEQNLNHDAMYWYRQDPGQGLRLIYYSQIVNDFQKGDIAEGYSVSREKKESFPLTVTSAQKNPTAFYLCASSLGDSLTLNRPQHFGDGTRLSIL.

The chain couples TRBV3-1 (or the pseudogene TRBV3-2) to TRBJ2-7, with 8 bases that match TRBD1. CDR1 is LGHDT and CDR2 is YNNKEL in the germline V gene (reference sequence). There are 14 residues in the CDR3. J gave up 7 bases and V 2 bases, and 7 bases lay outside the gene matches. The CDR3 DNA sequence: TGTGCCAGCAGCCAAAGGCAGGGGGCAGGAGAGCAGTACTTC. It is translated as CASSQRQGAGEQYF.

This sequence joins TRBV5-4 and TRBJ1-3; a possible D gene is TRBD1 (5 bases). Trimming took off 0 bases at V and 4 bases at J, with 17 bases between the two ends. Per germline, CDR1 SGHNT and CDR2 YYREEE (reference sequence). The CDR3 runs to 17 residues. CDR3 nucleotide sequence: TGTGCCAGCAGCTTGGCAATTCCAGGGTCTCCGGGAAACACCATATATTTT. Its translation: CASSLAIPGSPGNTIYF.

V is TRBV10-2 and J is TRBJ2-7; the D gene is possibly TRBD2 (6 bases). The CDR3 is 12 residues long. Germline values: CDR1 WSHSY, CDR2 SAAADI. Deletions cut 11 bases from V and 3 bases from J, with 14 bases between. The CDR3 DNA follows: TGCGCCGTCGGGCGGGGCGGCTACGAGCAGTACTTC. The encoded protein is CAVGRGGYEQYF.

This clone was found a few times. This chain uses TRBV20-1 with TRBJ1-4; 10 bases fit TRBD1. This CDR3 is built from 14 residues. V gave up 4 bases and J gave up 4 bases; unmatched junction bases: 3. Germline V lookup: CDR1 DFQATT, CDR2 SNEGSKA (reference sequence). The CDR3 reads CSANDRGRNEKLFF. The DNA for the CDR3 is TGCAGTGCTAATGACAGGGGGCGTAATGAAAAACTGTTTTTT.

The chain links TRBV5-4 to TRBJ2-2, with 12 bases lining up with TRBD2. The CDR3 has 17 amino acids. V was clipped by 1 base and J by 0 bases; unmatched bases: 1. Germline-derived CDR1 and CDR2 are SGHNT and YYREEE (reference sequence). CDR3 sequence (DNA): TGTGCCAGCAGCTTGCGGACTAGCGGGGCGAACACCGGGGAGCTGTTTTTT. Encoded protein: CASSLRTSGANTGELFF.

The J gene is TRBJ1-2, the V gene TRBV2; D gene uncertain. V lost 6 bases and J lost 2, with 10 bases in between. CDR3 size: 13 residues. CDR1 is SNHLY, CDR2 FYNNEI, per germline. For the CDR3, the DNA is TGTGCCAGCAGCCCCGGGAACAACTATGGCTACACCTTC. Protein: CASSPGNNYGYTF. The whole variable domain, remainder taken from reference TRBV2 and TRBJ1-2, is EPEVTQTPSHQVTQMGQEVILRCVPISNHLYFYWYRQILGQKVEFLVSFYNNEISEKSEIFDDQFSVERPDGSNFTLKIRSTKLEDSAMYFCASSPGNNYGYTFGSGTRLTVV.

The chain combines TRBV5-6 with TRBJ2-5; 9 bases align to TRBD1. V lost 6 bases, J lost 3 bases, and 6 bases stayed unmatched. This CDR3 is 14 amino acids long. Germline CDR1 SGHDT, CDR2 YYEEEE. The CDR3 loop reads CASTEGDREETQYF. In nucleotides, the CDR3 is TGTGCCAGCACCGAAGGGGACAGGGAAGAGACCCAGTACTTC.

The chain recombines TRBV7-3 with TRBJ2-7; possible D gene TRBD1, 7 bases. This CDR3 spans 16 amino acids. Germline values: CDR1 SGHTA, CDR2 FQGTGA. V was trimmed by 5 bases and J by 2 bases, leaving 19 bases between them. DNA for the CDR3: TGTGCCAGCAGCGTTGTCAGGGGGGAGTACCCCTACGAGCAGTACTTC. Its protein is CASSVVRGEYPYEQYF. Full variable domain (remainder filled in from reference TRBV7-3 and TRBJ2-7): GAGVSQTPSNKVTEKGKYVELRCDPISGHTALYWYRQSLGQGPEFLIYFQGTGAADDSGLPNDRFFAVRPEGSVSTLKIQRTERGDSAVYLCASSVVRGEYPYEQYFGPGTRLTVT.

The sample holds one count of this clone. The gene calls are TRBV3-1 (or the pseudogene TRBV3-2) and TRBJ1-1; 8 bases are a match to TRBD1. The CDR3 is 13 amino acids. Germline V gene sequence: CDR1 LGHDT, CDR2 YNNKEL (reference sequence). V gave up 4 bases and J gave up 8 bases; unmatched junction bases: 6. CDR3 sequence reads: CASSPRTGSEAFF. CDR3 coding DNA: TGTGCCAGCAGCCCCCGGACAGGGTCAGAAGCTTTCTTT.

The rearrangement joins TRBV11-1 to TRBJ2-1; TRBD2 aligns across 7 bases. The germline CDR1 and CDR2 sequences are SGHAT and FQDESV (reference sequence). The J segment lost 1 base and the V segment lost 5 bases, leaving 2 bases of the junction unmatched. The CDR3 spans 14 residues. In nucleotides, the CDR3 is TGTGCCAGCAGCGCGGGAGAATCCTACAATGAGCAGTTCTTC. Its translation is CASSAGESYNEQFF.

The chain carries TRBV7-9 and TRBJ1-1; TRBD1 matches 10 bases. The length of the CDR3 is 14 residues. V trimming: 5 bases; J trimming: 3 bases; junction bases outside the gene matches: 3. Germline V lookup: CDR1 SEHNR, CDR2 FQNEAQ (reference sequence). As DNA, the CDR3 is TGTGCCAGCAGCATAGACAGGGGGCACACTGAAGCTTTCTTT. It codes for CASSIDRGHTEAFF. Full variable domain (outside the CDR3, taken from reference TRBV7-9 and TRBJ1-1): DTGVSQNPRHKITKRGQNVTFRCDPISEHNRLYWYRQTLGQGPEFLTYFQNEAQLEKSRLLSDRFSAERPKGSFSTLEIQRTEQGDSAMYLCASSIDRGHTEAFFGQGTRLTVV.

The rearrangement links TRBV28 to TRBJ2-3, with TRBD2 identical over 9 bases. Trimming took 8 bases from V and 0 from J; bases not matched to a gene: 12. Germline-derived CDR1 and CDR2 are MDHEN and SYDVKM. This CDR3 is 17 amino acids long. This CDR3 is CASHRPGLAPSTDTQYF. The CDR3 coding sequence is TGTGCCAGCCACCGGCCGGGACTAGCCCCTAGCACAGATACGCAGTATTTT.

V usage is TRBV25-1 and J usage is TRBJ1-3; D is undetermined. The CDR3 loop spans 14 amino acids. Germline V gives CDR1 MGHDK, CDR2 SYGVNS. Trimming left V 6 bases short and J 0 bases short, with 9 bases between. The CDR3 region has the DNA TGTGCCAGCAGCAAGACTATCTCTGGAAACACCATATATTTT. It encodes CASSKTISGNTIYF.

The chain employs TRBV6-5 and TRBJ1-2; 10 positions match TRBD1. The germline CDR1 and CDR2 sequences are MNHEY and SVGAGI. The CDR3 is 13 amino acids. V lost 5 bases to trimming and J lost 8 bases; unmatched junction nucleotides: 5. CDR3 nucleotide sequence: TGTGCCAGCAGTCCCGGGACAGGGGTCGGCTACACCTTC. It codes for CASSPGTGVGYTF.

The chain joins TRBV28 to TRBJ2-7; D is uncertain. The CDR3 totals 11 residues. Germline assignment: CDR1 MDHEN and CDR2 SYDVKM. Trimming cost V 10 bases and J 4 bases, with 11 bases left between them. The CDR3 DNA is TGTGCCACCATGACATATTACGAGCAGTACTTC. This translates into CATMTYYEQYF.

This clone appeared once. The CDR3 sequence is CASRSGESYEQYF. The CDR3 DNA reads TGTGCCAGCAGGTCAGGTGAATCCTACGAGCAGTACTTC. V and J are TRBV28 and TRBJ2-7; no definite D call. Germline-derived CDR1 and CDR2 are MDHEN and SYDVKM. V shed 6 bases and J shed 1 base, with 10 bases lying between them. This CDR3 is 13 amino acids long.

This sequence joins TRBV25-1 and TRBJ1-2; 8 positions agree with TRBD1. Germline CDR1 is MGHDK and CDR2 is SYGVNS. CDR3 length equals 16 residues. The V and J ends lost 1 base and 4 bases, in that order; junction bases with no gene match: 8. The CDR3 reads CASSESGGRGLYGYTF. CDR3 nucleotide sequence: TGTGCCAGCAGTGAATCGGGGGGCAGGGGGCTCTATGGCTACACCTTC.

Only a few counts were recorded for this clone. The CDR3 loop reads CASTKGDRNHYEQYF. The CDR3, as DNA: TGTGCCAGCACCAAGGGGGACAGAAATCACTACGAGCAGTACTTC. This chain uses TRBV7-9 with TRBJ2-7; TRBD1 matches 7 bases. Losses at the gene ends were 7 bases for V and 3 bases for J; bases not matched to a gene: 12. CDR1 and CDR2 (germline): SEHNR, FQNEAQ (reference sequence). The CDR3 totals 15 residues.

The chain links TRBV30 to TRBJ1-1; 9 bases match TRBD1. This CDR3 is 13 amino acids long. After removal of 5 bases from V and 4 bases from J, the junction contained 5 bases not matched to a gene. Germline lookup yields CDR1 GTSNPN and CDR2 SVGIG (reference sequence). The CDR3 protein is CAWGWDRATEAFF. The CDR3, as DNA: TGTGCCTGGGGATGGGACAGGGCCACTGAAGCTTTCTTT.

V and J are TRBV15 and TRBJ2-3, with 7 bases matching TRBD2. V lost 1 base and J lost 3; bases outside the gene matches: 4. The CDR3 length is 15 residues. CDR1 LNHNV and CDR2 YYDKDF come from the germline V gene (reference sequence). The CDR3 here is CATSRGVGGTDTQYF. CDR3 DNA sequence: TGTGCCACCAGCAGAGGGGTGGGAGGGACAGATACGCAGTATTTT.

Here the CDR3 DNA reads TGTGCCAGCACTCTGGACAGGGGGTATAATCAGCCCCAGCATTTT. It yields the protein CASTLDRGYNQPQHF. This chain connects TRBV2 to TRBJ1-5; 10 positions agree with TRBD1. The CDR3 runs to 15 residues. J was trimmed by 4 bases and V by 7 bases; bases with no gene match: 7. CDR1 SNHLY and CDR2 FYNNEI come from the germline V gene.